The 5 T cell receptor beta chains listed next were all sequenced from one sample in a study of blood T cell repertoires in COVID-19. Only in-frame clones appear in the TCRdb table, and some are missing; sequencing was by immunoSEQ multiplex PCR. Of 130,000 or so clones in the sample, around 77% were seen once. The sequencing sample was made of peripheral blood. These receptors came from a man between 60 and 75 years old with active or convalescent COVID-19.

This sequence joins TRBV5-8 and TRBJ2-7; the match to TRBD1 covers 10 bases. The CDR3 totals 12 residues. CDR1 SGHTS and CDR2 YDEGEE come from the germline V gene. The V gene end was trimmed by 4 bases and the J gene end by 8 bases; junction bases not matched to a gene: 3. The CDR3 is CASSLGQGKQYF. CDR3 bases: TGTGCCAGCAGCCTGGGACAGGGGAAGCAGTACTTC.

This chain connects TRBV19 to TRBJ2-3, with 8 bases fitting TRBD2. Trimming at V came to 5 bases and at J to 3 bases, leaving 10 bases not matched to a gene. CDR1 and CDR2 from the germline V gene are LNHDA and SQIVND (reference sequence). This CDR3 has 16 residues. CDR3 DNA: TGTGCCAGTAGTCTTCAAGCGGGAGTAAGGACAGATACGCAGTATTTT. The encoded protein is CASSLQAGVRTDTQYF.

This chain joins TRBV18 and TRBJ2-3, with 10 bases that match TRBD2. V lost 3 bases to trimming and J lost 5 bases; unmatched junction nucleotides: 5. The CDR3 loop spans 15 amino acids. CDR1 and CDR2 from the germline V gene are KGHSH and LQKENI. The CDR3, as DNA: TGTGCCAGCTCACCCCTAGCGGGAGTTTTAGATACGCAGTATTTT. Its translation is CASSPLAGVLDTQYF.

This chain joins TRBV28 and TRBJ2-7, with a possible D match to TRBD2 (5 bases). CDR1 is MDHEN, CDR2 SYDVKM, per germline. Trimming removed 3 bases from V and 6 bases from J, with 15 bases in between. The CDR3 contains 14 residues. As DNA, the CDR3 is TGTGCCAGCAGTTTTAGCGCCCTTCGTTGCGAGCAGTACTTC. Translation gives CASSFSALRCEQYF.

This rearrangement joins TRBV19 to TRBJ2-7; tentatively, D is TRBD2 (6 bases). CDR3 length: 14 residues. CDR1 and CDR2 (germline): LNHDA, SQIVND (reference sequence). V lost 1 base and J lost 5, with 12 bases in between. The CDR3 region is CASSIGGGMNEQYF. CDR3 nucleotides: TGTGCCAGTAGTATAGGTGGAGGGATGAACGAGCAGTACTTC.